This TCR beta chain was documented in a study of cytomegalovirus exposure and HLA in healthy donors. For the study at large: In terms of ancestry, the Caucasian-associated cluster contained around four fifths of the roughly 400 genotyped donors.

CDR1 is MNHNY, CDR2 SVGAGI, per germline (reference sequence). The CDR3 loop spans 15 amino acids. Trimming pared 0 bases from V and 3 bases from J, leaving 11 bases between. Primers for the PCR totalled 60 Vbeta and 13 Jbeta. The assay was immunoSEQ multiplex PCR, and TCRdb's table has in-frame clones only and misses some. Found here are around 200,000 clones, 79% of them singletons; the top ten hold under 4.5%. Nominally healthy donors were sampled, though unrecorded immune exposures were likely. Specimen: PBMCs. This receptor was identified in a woman aged 30 to 39 in good health and CMV-seropositive. The V gene is TRBV6-6, the J gene TRBJ2-5; tentative D call: TRBD2 (6 bases). The CDR3 is CASSYSPRGEETQYF. In nucleotides, the CDR3 is TGTGCCAGCAGTTACTCCCCGCGGGGCGAAGAGACCCAGTACTTC.